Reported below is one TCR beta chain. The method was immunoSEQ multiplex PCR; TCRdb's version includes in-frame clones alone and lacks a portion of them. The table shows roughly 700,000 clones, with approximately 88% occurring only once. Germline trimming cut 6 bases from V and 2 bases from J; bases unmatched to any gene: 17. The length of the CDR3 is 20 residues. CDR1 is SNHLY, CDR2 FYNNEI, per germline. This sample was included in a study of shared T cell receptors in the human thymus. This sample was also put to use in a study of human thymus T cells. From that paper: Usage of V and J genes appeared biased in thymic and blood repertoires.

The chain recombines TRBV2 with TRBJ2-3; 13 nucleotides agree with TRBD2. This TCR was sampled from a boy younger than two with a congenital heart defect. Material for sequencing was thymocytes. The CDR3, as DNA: TGTGCCAGCAGAGAAAGAATCGGACTAGCGGGAGATTGCTCCACAGATACGCAGTATTTT. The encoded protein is CASRERIGLAGDCSTDTQYF. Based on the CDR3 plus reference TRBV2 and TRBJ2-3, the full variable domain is EPEVTQTPSHQVTQMGQEVILRCVPISNHLYFYWYRQILGQKVEFLVSFYNNEISEKSEIFDDQFSVERPDGSNFTLKIRSTKLEDSAMYFCASRERIGLAGDCSTDTQYFGPGTRLTVL.